This entry describes one TCR beta chain. Its antigen target is currently unknown. Per-nucleotide qualities are absent, and no much larger clonotype sits a single base away. The sample originates from a study of T cell responses to AZD1222 COVID-19 vaccine (dated by TCRdb to the early 2020s). Notes on the research overall: Because spike-specific TCR depth and breadth did not differ between the two schedules, AZD1222 recipients who got a second dose at roughly 4 weeks were pooled with those who got a second dose at roughly 12 weeks. A total of 233 trial participants underwent TCR sequencing, of whom around 200 received two doses of AZD1222 and about 25 received two doses of the MenACWY control vaccine. Enrollment into the trials was organized by age into subgroups of 18-55, 56-69 and 70-plus years, and those subgroups contained roughly 150, 30 and 60 TCR-sequenced participants, respectively. Here is what the overall study found, with its caveats: After two AZD1222 doses, both the breadth and the depth of spike-specific TCRs were significantly higher than at day 0 and than in MenACWY recipients. Participants were mostly white British and included more females than males, and it was suggested by the authors that clonal diversity may have been underestimated. In the small 56-69-year group, the increase in depth fell short of significance, most likely because of low power. CD4 TCRs associated with the vaccine covered the entire spike protein, and the dominant responses were in regions 160-218 and 743-854. Reportedly, almost half of the unique spike-specific TCRs recognized epitopes lying outside the regions that are mutated in the B.1.351 and B.1.1.7 variants. Because no day 14 peak-response samples were available, the repertoires could be characterized only after the peak T cell response. Conclusions about previously exposed vaccinees were limited because only five to seven AZD1222 recipients were SARS-CoV-2 seropositive at baseline.

The sample's time point label, decoded: baseline before first vaccination. The vaccinee samples were drawn from two UK trials, COV001 and COV002, one of which was a single-blind randomized controlled phase 2/3 trial testing AZD1222 (ChAdOx1 nCoV-19) in healthy adults. For TCRbeta chain sequencing, PBMC samples from trial participants were taken at day 0 and at day 28 after the second dose. The CDR3 regions of human TCRbeta chains were analyzed by immunosequencing. For the original study's pipeline: Repertoire TCRs were checked for matches against a reference library of SARS-CoV-2-specific TCRs that had been generated using the MIRA antigen-specificity platform. Breadth was defined as the fraction of unique TCRs that were SARS-CoV-2-associated, and depth was defined as the fraction of total T cells that were SARS-CoV-2-associated. Using the MIRA data, each spike-specific TCR was assigned both to the spike region to which the TCR was reactive and to a CD4 or CD8 class. Log10-transformed breadth and depth values were compared by one-way ANOVA with Sidak's multiple comparisons tests. This immuneACCESS table, as held by TCRdb, lists in-frame sequences with V and J called but not all clones. Of the missing ones, under half trace to an unresolved V gene in checked studies; the others have no known cause. V and J calls plus clone size are reproduced from that table; the DNA served to infer D and trimming. Here the sample has roughly 200,000 clones; around 88% occur a single time. The ten largest clones add up to around 7.9% of the sample.

The CDR3, cysteine through phenylalanine, is 15 amino acids long. Just the 45-base CDR3 DNA is kept, in frame starting at base 1. CDR1 and CDR2 are drawn from the germline V gene: SGHTA, FQGNSA. V is clipped by 4 bases and J by 1 base, and the sequence between their germline boundaries is 12 bases long. The sequence came from an adult in good health. This chain is built from TRBV7-2 and TRBJ2-3; the D gene cannot be resolved reliably. Material: peripheral blood, obtained on day 0 of AZD1222 vaccination. The CDR3 reads CASSSYTTGTDTQYF. The nucleotide sequence is TGTGCCAGCAGCTCATACACTACCGGCACAGATACGCAGTATTTT.